This paragraph covers one TCR beta chain sequence. This clone was seen only a few times. It has no known antigen specificity. Within one base of it there is no much larger clone, and no base qualities were kept. TCRbeta CDR3 regions were amplified from genomic DNA by means of the immunoSEQ Assay, a bias-controlled multiplex PCR. The published analysis was carried out like this. Nucleated cell counts per sample were estimated from amplification of reference gene primers within the assay. Sequence reads were collapsed and filtered to measure the absolute abundance of every unique TCRbeta CDR3 rearrangement. Productive Simpson clonality was computed per sample as the square root of Simpson's diversity index over productive rearrangements. TCRdb's version of the immuneACCESS table is confined to in-frame rearrangements and falls short of the full clone set. An unresolved V gene accounts for under half of the shortfall where checked; the remainder is of unknown origin. The V and J calls and clone size come from that table; D and trimming were worked out from the DNA. The table for this sample lists over 300,000 clones; over 75% of them were counted only once. The ten largest clones add up to over 0.9% of the sample.

Participants in the prospective study were enrolled through a virtual design, were aged about 18 to 100 years, and lived in fewer than 30 United States geographic areas. In the prospective study, participants were assigned to cohorts based on the clinical history participants reported in a screening survey and a study questionnaire. Each participant in the prospective study had whole blood, serum and a nasopharyngeal or oropharyngeal swab collected by mobile phlebotomists. Participants in the prospective study had the option to provide additional blood draws and questionnaires over a roughly 2-month period. Before DNA extraction, blood samples from the prospective study were shipped at room temperature or frozen. The junction shows trimming of 0 bases on V and 4 bases on J, plus 9 bases between the germline ends. Reading from cysteine to phenylalanine, the CDR3 counts 14 amino acids. The sequence is cut down to CDR3 DNA, 42 bases in frame from base 1. CDR1 and CDR2 are drawn from the germline V gene (reference sequence): PRHDT, FYEKMQ.

This record belongs to a study of blood T cell repertoires in COVID-19 (dated by TCRdb to 2018 to 2021). For the wider study: Collaborator samples came from the United States, Italy and Spain and covered acute and convalescent phases of COVID-19. The samples were drawn from the first 160 participants of the ongoing ImmuneRACE study and from roughly 1,300 subjects provided by 6 global collaborators. The dataset comprised deeply sampled blood TCRbeta repertoires from subjects exposed to, actively infected with, or recovered from COVID-19. HLA class I and class II types, where available, came from metadata supplied by the sample provider rather than from assay-based typing. The repertoires were released in a freely available public database intended as a resource for research on the immune response to SARS-CoV-2. The prospective study material was composed of cDNA or gDNA derived from T cells, B-cell-depleted T cells, or PBMCs. Sample metadata almost always included a de-identified subject ID, COVID-19 status, age in years and sex. Broad study findings and their caveats: The amount of clinical and demographic metadata varied by source and participant and was provided uncurated.

The chain couples TRBV13 to TRBJ1-2, with the D gene not confidently named. Sample: PBMCs or T cells enriched from blood (not recorded which). This receptor was obtained from a woman in her twenties or thirties with acute COVID-19. The nucleotides read TGTGCCAGCAGCTTAGGTCCCGTTCCCTATGGCTACACCTTC. This yields the protein CASSLGPVPYGYTF.